The subject of this entry is one T cell receptor beta chain. What this receptor recognizes is not known. The input lacks base qualities; no much larger clone sits a single base away. To be included, a participant needed at least one PBMC sample from before ART initiation plus at least two post-ART samples. Every participant with HIV received treatment in the United States of America. Before DNA extraction, cryopreserved samples containing 1-10 million PBMC were thawed and washed. At the time of the earliest PBMC sample, participants with HIV were aged between roughly 23 and 60 years. PBMC samples from each participant spanned 1-4 timepoints before ART initiation and 2-8 timepoints after ART initiation, with a median of 7 samples. For every participant, serial HIV viral load, CD4+ T-cell count, ART history and demographic data were obtained. Genomic DNA was extracted from unsorted PBMC with a Qiagen kit on a QIAcube, processed in batches of 12 samples.

The immunoSEQ hsTCRB v3.0 assay was used at survey level resolution for TRB variable region sequencing. The target sequencing depth for TRB was roughly 40,000-55,000 T-cell genomes per sample. TRB libraries were pooled and sequenced on an Illumina MiSeq using a v3 150-cycle kit. On the study's bioinformatics: Repertoire analysis ran in R within a reproducible Nextflow workflow covering QC, data transformation and analysis. LymphoSeq2, an R package for AIRR-Seq data exploration, was used to implement custom analyses. A handful of samples yielding fewer than 5000 total TRB sequences were excluded, leaving roughly 200 analyzed HIV repertoires. Among the approximately 190 HIV repertoires that were kept, around 60 were collected before ART initiation and roughly 130 were collected after ART initiation. Repertoires were downsampled to 5000 TRB nucleotide sequences, with summary statistics averaged over 100 downsampling iterations. Only TRB sequences with CDR3 regions of at least seven amino acids were retained for analysis. Two measures captured diversity: a Shannon entropy-derived clonality score and the Gini coefficient. Repertoire networks linked the top 5000 CDR3 amino acid sequences whenever two sequences differed by an edit distance of one. Antigen specificity groups and MHC restriction were predicted for TRB CDR3 amino acid sequences with GLIPH2. CDR3 amino acid sequences were matched against VDJdb and McPAS-TCR to flag known CMV, EBV, HIV or tissue antigen associations. Pre-ART, post-ART and control groups were compared with Wilcoxon signed-rank tests and Holm-Bonferroni correction. Here the immuneACCESS table is served through TCRdb, limited to in-frame sequences with V and J called. Missing clones are a known gap in these copies; in checked studies unresolved V genes cover under half, and the rest lacks a known reason. V, J and clone size derive from that table, while D and trimming were established from the DNA sequence. This sample gives tens of thousands of clones in total; roughly 88% of them show up just once. The ten biggest clones cover less than 8% of the sample.

This sample is part of a study of long-term antiretroviral therapy in people with HIV (dated by TCRdb to 2021 to 2024). Regarding the research as a whole: Collection of the earliest samples took place about a decade ahead of the 2015 WHO recommendation for immediate ART, at a time when ART was typically delayed until CD4 counts fell. A total of approximately 200 cryopreserved PBMC samples came from 25 to 30 adults with confirmed HIV infection and were collected serially over a mean of roughly 6 years (range 1-12). This retrospective serial study examined whether starting ART and sustained HIV suppression were associated with changes in the composition and diversity of the TRB repertoire in peripheral blood. Of the approximately 28 participants with HIV, 10 to 11 were female. No cross-contamination during QIAcube processing turned up in test extractions that ran a monoclonal T-cell line alongside around 34 polyclonal samples.

The research as a whole found: Expanded TRB clones identified before ART initiation dominated the repertoire across all time points, though the dominance fluctuated and decreased in many PLHIV after ART. Inferences about post-ART repertoire changes are limited because no data were available on ART adherence, viral resistance or therapy changes. The samples span the years 2004 to 2017, and the ART regimens used at that time may not be as effective as current regimens. Owing to limited PBMC availability, only the TCR beta chain was sequenced, without alpha chain pairing. Narrower CDR3 length ranges were observed in HIV repertoires than in controls, and an antigen-experienced repertoire with only a slight naive shift after ART was suggested by the network structure. A significant increase in TRB diversity was found to be associated with ART initiation, although TRB diversity was observed to remain significantly below that of transplant donor controls even after long-term ART. Because pre-ART samples had limited cell numbers, profiling was done on unsorted PBMC rather than on sorted CD4+ and CD8+ T cells.

The CDR1 and CDR2 encoded by the germline V gene are SGHTA and FQGNSA. Trimming removed 2 bases from V and 8 bases from J, leaving 13 bases between the germline ends. The CDR3 has 15 amino acids, counting the end cysteine and phenylalanine. Only the CDR3 portion is preserved as DNA: 45 bases, with reading frame beginning at the first base. This material consisted of unsorted PBMCs, taken 0.6 years after starting antiretroviral therapy. This sequence uses TRBV7-2 and TRBJ1-6; the best D guess is TRBD1, with 6 bases matching. The sequence derives from a man aged 60 to 75 with HIV. The CDR3 amino acid sequence is: CASSLSTGLDSPLHF. The sequenced DNA: TGTGCCAGCAGCTTATCAACAGGGCTTGATTCACCCCTCCACTTT.